A single sample is the source of the 20 T cell receptor beta chains below, sequenced in a study of blood T cells in healthy people across ages (dated by TCRdb to 2013 to 2016). Receptor libraries were prepared by 5' RACE. The data were produced on an Illumina HiSeq 2500. The second PCR ran for roughly 7 to 11 cycles and used a J-beta primer mix along with a sample-barcoded 5' primer. TCRdb reanalyzed the raw reads on its own, using fastp at Q25 for trimming and MiXCR for clone calling, and kept in-frame beta chains. Rows with one shared CDR3 protein collapse into an entry with the most common genes and DNA. Here the sample has 1.5 million to 2 million distinct CDR3 sequences; about 30% occur a single time. In total, the top ten clones hold 6.5% to 8.5% of the sample. Sequenced input: blood. These receptors all come from a woman aged 25 to 39 in good health.

The V and J genes are TRBV29-1 and TRBJ2-7; a possible D gene is TRBD1 (5 bases). This CDR3 is 13 amino acids long. CDR1 is SQVTM and CDR2 is ANQGSEA in the germline V gene. V lost 0 bases, J lost 5 bases, and 11 bases lay in between. CDR3 sequence (DNA): TGCAGCGTTGAAGATCAGGGCATGGACGAGCAGTACTTC. It codes for CSVEDQGMDEQYF.

Here the CDR3 reads CASSFELGRVTNEKLFF. CDR3 coding DNA: TGCGCCAGCAGCTTCGAGTTAGGGAGGGTAACTAATGAAAAACTGTTTTTT. V usage is TRBV5-1 and J usage is TRBJ1-4; no reliable D call. The CDR3 spans 17 residues. Germline V gene sequence: CDR1 SGHRS, CDR2 YFSETQ. The germline V and J ends were trimmed by 2 bases and 1 base, with 15 bases remaining between them.

V gene TRBV21-1 combines with J gene TRBJ1-5; TRBD1 is the table's D call and was not checked against the DNA. TRBV21-1 is an annotated pseudogene. The CDR3 covers 13 residues. CDR3 sequence reads: CASSAGINLPQHF. CDR3 in DNA: TGTGCCAGCAGCGCCGGGATTAATCTGCCCCAGCATTTT.

V and J are TRBV20-1 and TRBJ2-1; 12 bases match TRBD1. V dropped 0 bases and J dropped 6; count of bases not matched to a gene: 6. The CDR3 runs 16 residues. Germline V CDR1 and CDR2: DFQATT, SNEGSKA (reference sequence). The CDR3: CSARDPGTGGLNEQFF. The DNA of the CDR3 is TGCAGTGCTAGAGATCCCGGGACAGGGGGCCTCAATGAGCAGTTCTTC.

For this clonotype: A much larger clone lies one base from this, so it may be a read error. This sequence joins TRBV4-1 and TRBJ2-7, with 10 nucleotides matching TRBD2. Germline CDR1 is MGHRA and CDR2 is YSYEKL. The CDR3 contains 17 residues. J was trimmed by 0 bases and V by 3 bases; bases with no gene match: 8. Written as DNA, the CDR3 is TGCGCCAGCAGCCAGAATCCAGCGGGGGGGAACTCCTACGAGCAGTACTTC. It encodes CASSQNPAGGNSYEQYF.

The chain joins TRBV3-1 to TRBJ1-6; 8 bases match TRBD1. The germline V gene has CDR1 LGHDT and CDR2 YNNKEL (reference sequence). The junction had 5 bases not matched to a gene; V was cut back by 1 base and J by 9 bases. This CDR3 is built from 15 residues. The DNA of the CDR3 is TGTGCCAGCAGCCAAGCCGGACAGGGAAGTTCACCCCTCCACTTT. It translates to CASSQAGQGSSPLHF.

The gene calls are TRBV30 and TRBJ1-2, with a weak D call TRBD1 (6 bases). Trimming pared 6 bases from V and 0 bases from J, leaving 14 bases between. The CDR3 runs to 14 residues. Germline V CDR1 and CDR2: GTSNPN, SVGIG (reference sequence). CDR3 nucleotides: TGTGCCTGCCGGGACACCACTTCTAACTATGGCTACACCTTC. Its protein is CACRDTTSNYGYTF. Full variable domain (remainder filled in from reference TRBV30 and TRBJ1-2): SQTIHQWPATLVQPVGSPLSLECTVEGTSNPNLYWYRQAAGRGLQLLFYSVGIGQISSEVPQNLSASRPQDRQFILSSKKLLLSDSGFYLCACRDTTSNYGYTFGSGTRLTVV.

This chain joins TRBV6-6 and TRBJ1-2, with TRBD1 identical over 10 bases. Germline V gene data show CDR1 as MNHNY and CDR2 as SVGAGI (reference sequence). The CDR3 is 17 residues long. The J segment lost 6 bases and the V segment lost 2 bases, leaving 12 bases of the junction unmatched. Written as DNA, the CDR3 is TGTGCCAGCAGTTACGAATTGGACAGGGGGAGACGTGATGGCTACACCTTC. Residues: CASSYELDRGRRDGYTF.

This clonotype showed up many times. The V gene is TRBV18, the J gene TRBJ2-5; D is perhaps TRBD1 (6 bases). TRBJ2-7 explains the end of the DNA better; the J call may be wrong. This CDR3 has 13 residues. Germline V gives CDR1 KGHSH, CDR2 LQKENI. The CDR3 DNA sequence: TGTGCCAGCTCATCACAGGGTCGCGGCGAGCAGTACTTC. Translated: CASSSQGRGEQYF.

V usage is TRBV20-1 and J usage is TRBJ2-7, with D unclear. The germline gives CDR1 DFQATT, CDR2 SNEGSKA (reference sequence). The CDR3 sequence is 13 residues long. Trimming pared 0 bases from V and 4 bases from J, leaving 10 bases between. In DNA, the CDR3 is TGCAGTGCTAGAGATAGCCGTGATTACGAGCAGTACTTC. Translating gives CSARDSRDYEQYF.

This clonotype was seen a few times. V and J are TRBV20-1 and TRBJ2-7; D perhaps matches TRBD1 (7 bases). This CDR3 contains 14 residues. The V end lost 7 bases, the J end lost 5 bases, and 21 bases lay between the germline ends. Germline loops: CDR1 DFQATT, CDR2 SNEGSKA (reference sequence). CDR3 bases: TGCAGTGTTGAGGGGGGCAGGGGGATCGACGAGCAGTACTTC. It yields the protein CSVEGGRGIDEQYF.

This clonotype was seen many times. The CDR3 region has the DNA TGCAGCGTGAGGACTAGCGGGAGGGCCAAAAACATTCAGTACTTC. It specifies CSVRTSGRAKNIQYF. The J gene is TRBJ2-4, the V gene TRBV29-1, with 14 positions matching TRBD2. The CDR3 contains 15 residues. Germline lookup yields CDR1 SQVTM and CDR2 ANQGSEA. Trimming took 6 bases from V and 1 from J; bases not matched to a gene: 2.

With regard to this clonotype: One end of the junction fails to match germline, which may point to a read error. The rearrangement joins TRBV5-5 to TRBJ2-3; unclear D gene. Germline CDR1 and CDR2: SGHKS and YYEKEE (reference sequence). The CDR3 contains 16 residues. CDR3 bases: TGTGCCGGCAGCTTGCCCAGGATCCGGTTTCTAGATACGCAGTATTTT. Translated: CAGSLPRIRFLDTQYF.

There are a few counts of this clonotype. CDR3 amino acids: CAMRPGRMNTEAFF. The CDR3 coding sequence is TGTGCCATGAGGCCGGGCAGGATGAACACTGAAGCTTTCTTT. This sequence joins TRBV10-3 and TRBJ1-1; D is unclear. CDR3 size: 14 residues. Germline CDR1 is ENHRY and CDR2 is SYGVKD. V was cut by 9 bases and J by 0 bases, with 14 bases left in between.

The CDR3 spells CASSSRTGGHYNEQFF. CDR3 DNA sequence: TGTGCCAGCAGCTCCCGGACAGGGGGCCACTACAATGAGCAGTTCTTC. The chain carries TRBV9 and TRBJ2-1; 11 bases align to TRBD1. The CDR3 extends over 16 amino acids. The germline V gene has CDR1 SGDLS and CDR2 YYNGEE. Trimming at V came to 4 bases and at J to 3 bases, leaving 6 bases not matched to a gene.

The chain links TRBV5-6 to TRBJ2-5; 7 nucleotides line up with TRBD2. With the DNA end fitting TRBJ2-7 better, the J assignment may be wrong. The CDR3 has 13 residues. The germline V gene encodes CDR1 SGHDT and CDR2 YYEEEE. As DNA, the CDR3 is TGTGCCAGCAGCAGGGACTATTGGGGCGAGCAGTACTTC. Protein: CASSRDYWGEQYF.

The chain carries TRBV5-1 and TRBJ2-5; 15 nucleotides line up with TRBD2. V trimming: 0 bases; J trimming: 0 bases; junction bases outside the gene matches: 9. Germline lookup yields CDR1 SGHRS and CDR2 YFSETQ. The CDR3 is 20 residues long. CDR3 in amino acids: CASSLVGTSGRPMYQETQYF. The CDR3 DNA sequence: TGCGCCAGCAGCTTGGTAGGGACTAGCGGGAGGCCCATGTACCAAGAGACCCAGTACTTC. Combining the CDR3 with reference TRBV5-1 and TRBJ2-5 gives the whole variable domain KAGVTQTPRYLIKTRGQQVTLSCSPISGHRSVSWYQQTPGQGLQFLFEYFSETQRNKGNFPGRFSGRQFSNSRSEMNVSTLELGDSALYLCASSLVGTSGRPMYQETQYFGPGTRLLVL.

The chain joins TRBV6-1 to TRBJ1-4, with a possible D match to TRBD1 (5 bases). Per the germline V gene, CDR1 is MNHNS and CDR2 is SASEGT. This CDR3 region has 15 residues. Deletions cut 4 bases from V and 7 bases from J, with 16 bases between. The CDR3 loop is CASSVVWQGGEKLFF. The CDR3 DNA reads as TGTGCCAGCAGTGTGGTTTGGCAGGGCGGTGAAAAACTGTTTTTT.

This clonotype was recorded many times. The V gene is TRBV7-3, the J gene TRBJ2-1; no definite D call. The CDR3 totals 13 residues. Trimming removed 3 bases at V and 8 bases at J, with 11 bases between. Germline-derived CDR1 and CDR2 are SGHTA and FQGTGA. The CDR3 region has the DNA TGTGCCAGCAGCTTGATGGGGAACGATGAGCAGTTCTTC. Translating it yields CASSLMGNDEQFF.

This clonotype was seen only a few times. This chain links TRBV7-9 with TRBJ2-2; D not certain. Germline V gene sequence: CDR1 SEHNR, CDR2 FQNEAQ (reference sequence). The germline V and J ends were trimmed by 1 base and 1 base, with 10 bases remaining between them. CDR3 size: 16 residues. This chain's CDR3 is CASSLEINWNTGELFF. The CDR3 DNA reads TGTGCCAGCAGCTTAGAGATCAACTGGAACACCGGGGAGCTGTTTTTT.